This T cell receptor beta chain was captured in a study of blood T cell repertoires in COVID-19. Overall study context: Sites across the United States, Italy and Spain contributed samples from acute and convalescent COVID-19. Sources were T cells, B-cell-depleted T cells, or PBMCs; the material itself was cDNA or gDNA.

Trimming took 9 bases from V and 0 from J, leaving 13 bases between them. Germline CDR1 reads KGHDR; CDR2 reads SFDVKD. CDR3 length equals 15 residues. Per the authors' pipeline: Scientists estimated how many nucleated cells there were by amplifying reference gene primers. Sequencing used immunoSEQ multiplex PCR; TCRdb keeps in-frame clones, though not all of them. V, J and clone size derive from that table, while D and trimming were established from the DNA sequence. The sample lists more than 85,000 clones, roughly 80% occurring once. Sequencing was carried out using peripheral blood. This receptor was obtained from a woman aged 55-69 years with acute or convalescent COVID-19. The J gene is TRBJ2-2, the V gene TRBV24-1; D perhaps matches TRBD1 (7 bases). CDR3 in amino acids: CATGGQGANTGELFF. The CDR3 DNA is TGTGCCACCGGGGGGCAGGGGGCGAACACCGGGGAGCTGTTTTTT.